The source of this TCR beta chain is a study of T cell repertoires in cytomegalovirus infection. Study in general: Indications of both CMV infection and matching HLA type were provided by public TCR beta signatures. Study-level results: Identification of carriers of CMV plus the relevant HLA was performed using cumulative public TCR beta family frequency.

V dropped 0 bases and J dropped 5; count of bases not matched to a gene: 13. CDR3 size: 18 residues. CDR1 and CDR2 (germline): SNHLY, FYNNEI. TCRdb re-called the reads through MiXCR, storing one row per CDR3 protein. The sample records roughly 920,000 distinct CDR3 sequences, around a third being singletons. Points on this clonotype: What it binds is unknown.

This specimen consisted of cultured CD8+ T cells from PBMCs, obtained from culture after CMV antigen stimulation. The V gene is TRBV2, the J gene TRBJ2-5; 9 positions agree with TRBD1. This sequence was found in a human donor in good health (CMV status not recorded). Some clones in this sample may be carry-over from other donors' samples. The CDR3 is CASSEAPPGTGNRETQYF. The CDR3 nucleotides read TGTGCCAGCAGTGAAGCGCCCCCTGGGACAGGGAATCGGGAGACCCAGTACTTC. Supplemented by reference TRBV2 and TRBJ2-5, the full variable domain reads EPEVTQTPSHQVTQMGQEVILRCVPISNHLYFYWYRQILGQKVEFLVSFYNNEISEKSEIFDDQFSVERPDGSNFTLKIRSTKLEDSAMYFCASSEAPPGTGNRETQYFGPGTRLLVL.